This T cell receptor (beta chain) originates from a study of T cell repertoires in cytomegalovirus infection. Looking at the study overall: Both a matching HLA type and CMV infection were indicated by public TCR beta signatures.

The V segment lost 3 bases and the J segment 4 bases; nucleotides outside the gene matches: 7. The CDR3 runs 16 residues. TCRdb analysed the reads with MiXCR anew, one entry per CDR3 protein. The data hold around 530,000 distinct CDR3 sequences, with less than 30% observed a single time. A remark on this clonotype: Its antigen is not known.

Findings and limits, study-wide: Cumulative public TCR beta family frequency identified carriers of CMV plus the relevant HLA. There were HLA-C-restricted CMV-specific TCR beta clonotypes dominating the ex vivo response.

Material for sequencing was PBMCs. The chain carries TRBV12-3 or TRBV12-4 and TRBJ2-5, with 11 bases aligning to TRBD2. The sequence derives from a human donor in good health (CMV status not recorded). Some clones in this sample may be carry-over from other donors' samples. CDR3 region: CASSFLLAGVLETQYF. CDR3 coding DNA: TGTGCCAGCAGTTTTTTACTAGCGGGAGTACTAGAGACCCAGTACTTC.